This entry concerns a single T cell receptor (beta chain). Original methodology: Amplifying reference gene primers gave estimates of nucleated cell counts. Sequencing was performed with immunoSEQ multiplex PCR; in TCRdb, only in-frame clones are kept and a portion is missing. That table is the source of V, J and clone size, and D and trimming were worked out from the DNA. The sample carries 290,000 or so clones, 91% recorded once. The sample is drawn from a study of blood T cell repertoires in COVID-19. Study details: Samples of COVID-19 (acute and convalescent) were obtained from the United States, Italy and Spain.

Seattle patients were enrolled during active infection and followed longitudinally. Sequencing was carried out using peripheral blood. This TCR was sampled from a woman aged 30 to 39 with COVID-19, enrolled during active disease.

CDR3 DNA sequence: TGTGCCAGTAGTATTGACAGTAGCTCCTACAATGAGCAGTTCTTC. The encoded protein is CASSIDSSSYNEQFF. This chain joins TRBV19 and TRBJ2-1, with a weak D call TRBD1 (5 bases). Trimming stripped 3 bases from V and 0 bases from J, with 9 bases between. The CDR3 consists of 15 residues. Germline V lookup: CDR1 LNHDA, CDR2 SQIVND (reference sequence).